A selection of T cell receptor beta chains follows, all from one sample in a study of OX40 agonist ivuxolimab in advanced cancers. The assay was immunoSEQ multiplex PCR, and TCRdb's table has in-frame clones only and misses some. The table records some 90,000 clones, under 95% of them present only once. Sample: CD4+ or CD8+ T cells sorted from blood, taken in a trial of the OX40 agonist ivuxolimab. The receptor set was obtained from an adult with an advanced solid tumor such as melanoma, head and neck, liver or kidney cancer. CDR3s include the opening cysteine and the closing phenylalanine or tryptophan. A D gene is named only where the DNA matches it firmly. Not every row has a clone size; where given, it reads once, few, many or a size class.

V gene: TRBV5-4
D gene: .
clone size: once
J gene: TRBJ1-2
CDR3 protein: CASSFLELSGGYTF
CDR3 DNA: TGTGCCAGCAGCTTTTTGGAACTTTCGGGTGGCTACACCTTC

V gene: TRBV7-2
D gene: .
clone size: .
J gene: TRBJ2-1
CDR3 protein: CASSLAMTGSWGEQFF
CDR3 DNA: TGTGCCAGCAGCTTAGCCATGACCGGGAGCTGGGGTGAGCAGTTCTTC

V gene: TRBV6-6
D gene: .
clone size: .
J gene: TRBJ1-1
CDR3 protein: CASTRVKRTEAFF
CDR3 DNA: TGTGCCAGCACTAGGGTTAAGAGGACTGAAGCTTTCTTT

V gene: TRBV28
D gene: .
clone size: once
J gene: TRBJ2-7
CDR3 protein: CASSFRATYEQYF
CDR3 DNA: TGTGCCAGCAGTTTCAGGGCGACCTACGAGCAGTACTTC

V gene: TRBV5-1
D gene: .
clone size: .
J gene: TRBJ2-1
CDR3 protein: CASSLQAPIVNEQFF
CDR3 DNA: TGCGCCAGCAGCCTTCAGGCCCCTATAGTCAATGAGCAGTTCTTC

V gene: TRBV7-6
D gene: .
clone size: .
J gene: TRBJ2-3
CDR3 protein: CASSLDRDRGNTQYF
CDR3 DNA: TGTGCCAGCAGCTTAGACCGGGATAGAGGAAATACGCAGTATTTT

V gene: TRBV19
D gene: .
clone size: .
J gene: TRBJ1-5
CDR3 protein: CASSPSGEHARVNQPQHF
CDR3 DNA: TGTGCCAGTAGTCCCTCCGGGGAGCACGCCAGGGTTAATCAGCCCCAGCATTTT

V gene: TRBV9
D gene: .
clone size: .
J gene: TRBJ2-2
CDR3 protein: CASSVVGGRNTGELFF
CDR3 DNA: TGTGCCAGCAGCGTAGTGGGGGGGCGGAACACCGGGGAGCTGTTTTTT

V gene: TRBV5-1
D gene: TRBD1
clone size: .
J gene: TRBJ1-4
CDR3 protein: CASSLSGTGEEKLFF
CDR3 DNA: TGCGCCAGCAGCTTGTCCGGGACAGGGGAAGAAAAACTGTTTTTT

V gene: TRBV7-6
D gene: .
clone size: .
J gene: TRBJ1-5
CDR3 protein: CASSLGGSYSNQPQHF
CDR3 DNA: TGTGCCAGCAGCTTAGGGGGCAGCTATAGCAATCAGCCCCAGCATTTT

V gene: TRBV7-3
D gene: .
clone size: .
J gene: TRBJ1-2
CDR3 protein: CASSLTGAYSYGYTF
CDR3 DNA: TGTGCCAGCAGCTTAACAGGGGCTTACAGCTATGGCTACACCTTC

V gene: TRBV7-9
D gene: .
clone size: .
J gene: TRBJ2-5
CDR3 protein: CASRTDQETQYF
CDR3 DNA: TGTGCCAGCAGGACAGACCAAGAGACCCAGTACTTC

V gene: TRBV7-3
D gene: .
clone size: .
J gene: TRBJ2-5
CDR3 protein: CASSLGTLISETQYF
CDR3 DNA: TGTGCCAGCAGCTTAGGGACCCTCATAAGCGAGACCCAGTACTTC

V gene: TRBV9
D gene: TRBD2
clone size: .
J gene: TRBJ2-7
CDR3 protein: CASSVQPGLAGEQYF
CDR3 DNA: TGTGCCAGCAGCGTTCAGCCGGGACTAGCGGGAGAGCAGTACTTC

V gene: TRBV4-2
D gene: .
clone size: .
J gene: TRBJ2-5
CDR3 protein: CASSRGLIETQYF
CDR3 DNA: TGTGCCAGCAGCCGCGGACTAATAGAGACCCAGTACTTC

V gene: TRBV7-8
D gene: .
clone size: .
J gene: TRBJ2-7
CDR3 protein: CASSSQGNAYEQYF
CDR3 DNA: TGTGCCAGCAGCTCCCAGGGTAACGCCTACGAGCAGTACTTC

V gene: TRBV11-2
D gene: .
clone size: .
J gene: TRBJ2-7
CDR3 protein: CASSLQRGGAPYEQYF
CDR3 DNA: TGTGCCAGCAGCTTACAGCGAGGGGGAGCGCCCTACGAGCAGTACTTC

V gene: TRBV7-2
D gene: .
clone size: .
J gene: TRBJ2-3
CDR3 protein: CASSLSRNTDTQYF
CDR3 DNA: TGTGCCAGCAGCTTAAGTCGCAACACAGATACGCAGTATTTT

V gene: TRBV19
D gene: .
clone size: once
J gene: TRBJ2-3
CDR3 protein: CASSIGGGRGPTDTQYF
CDR3 DNA: TGTGCCAGTAGTATAGGAGGGGGCCGGGGGCCCACAGATACGCAGTATTTT

V gene: TRBV28
D gene: TRBD1
clone size: .
J gene: TRBJ2-7
CDR3 protein: CASIRGAGTGAYEQYF
CDR3 DNA: TGTGCCAGCATCCGGGGTGCGGGGACAGGTGCCTACGAGCAGTACTTC

V gene: TRBV9
D gene: .
clone size: .
J gene: TRBJ2-6
CDR3 protein: CASSVPSGANVLTF
CDR3 DNA: TGTGCCAGCAGCGTCCCCTCTGGGGCCAACGTCCTGACTTTC

V gene: TRBV19
D gene: .
clone size: .
J gene: TRBJ2-3
CDR3 protein: CASSTQGADTQYF
CDR3 DNA: TGTGCCAGTAGTACCCAGGGAGCAGATACGCAGTATTTT

V gene: TRBV19
D gene: TRBD1
clone size: .
J gene: TRBJ2-5
CDR3 protein: CASSAPGQGKETQYF
CDR3 DNA: TGTGCCAGTAGTGCTCCGGGACAGGGGAAGGAGACCCAGTACTTC

V gene: TRBV7-2
D gene: .
clone size: .
J gene: TRBJ2-7
CDR3 protein: CASSITYEQYF
CDR3 DNA: TGTGCCAGCAGCATAACGTACGAGCAGTACTTC

V gene: TRBV19
D gene: .
clone size: .
J gene: TRBJ2-3
CDR3 protein: CASSSKDLSTDTQYF
CDR3 DNA: TGTGCCAGTAGTTCAAAGGATTTAAGCACAGATACGCAGTATTTT

V gene: TRBV6-5
D gene: .
clone size: .
J gene: TRBJ2-7
CDR3 protein: CASSPIGVGYEQYF
CDR3 DNA: TGTGCCAGCAGCCCCATAGGGGTAGGCTACGAGCAGTACTTC

V gene: TRBV11-3
D gene: .
clone size: .
J gene: TRBJ2-7
CDR3 protein: CASSLDRGSYEQYF
CDR3 DNA: TGTGCCAGCAGCTTAGACCGGGGCTCCTACGAGCAGTACTTC

V gene: TRBV28
D gene: .
clone size: .
J gene: TRBJ2-1
CDR3 protein: CASSSPWAGRNEQFF
CDR3 DNA: TGTGCCAGCAGCTCCCCTTGGGCTGGTAGGAATGAGCAGTTCTTC